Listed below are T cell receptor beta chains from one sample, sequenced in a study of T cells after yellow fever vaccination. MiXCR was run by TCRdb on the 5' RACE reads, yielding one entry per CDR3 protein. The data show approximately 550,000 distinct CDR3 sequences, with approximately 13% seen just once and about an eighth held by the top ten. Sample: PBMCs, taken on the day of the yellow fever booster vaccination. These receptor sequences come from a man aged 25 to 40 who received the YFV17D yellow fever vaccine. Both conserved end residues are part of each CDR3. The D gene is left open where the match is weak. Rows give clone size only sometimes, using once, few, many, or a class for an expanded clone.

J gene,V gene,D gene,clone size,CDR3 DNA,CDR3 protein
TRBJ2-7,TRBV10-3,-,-,TGTGCCATCAGTGCAGTGGACAGACAGTCCAGAGAGCAGTACTTC,CAISAVDRQSREQYF
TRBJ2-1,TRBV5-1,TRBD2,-,TGCGCCAGCGCAACTAGCGGGTCGAGTTCGGATGAGCAGTTCTTC,CASATSGSSSDEQFF
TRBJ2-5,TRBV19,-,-,TGTGCCAGTGGAGACTACCAGACCCAGTACTTC,CASGDYQTQYF
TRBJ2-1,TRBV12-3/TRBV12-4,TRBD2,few,TGTGCCAGCAGGCGGGACTACATCAATGAGCAGTTCTTC,CASRRDYINEQFF
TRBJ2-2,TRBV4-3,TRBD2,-,TGCGCCAGCAGCGTAGCGGGAGGGCGTACCGGGGAGCTGTTTTTT,CASSVAGGRTGELFF
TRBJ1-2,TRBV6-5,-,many,TGTGCCAGCAGTTACTCGACTGGTCTCAGGGCAGAGGTTTATGGCTACACCTTC,CASSYSTGLRAEVYGYTF
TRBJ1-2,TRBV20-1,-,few,TGCAGTGCTTCCTCCGAGACGGGCGGACTTTTCTATGGCTACACCTTC,CSASSETGGLFYGYTF
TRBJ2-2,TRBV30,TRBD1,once,TGTGCCTGGAGTGTAATGAGGTGGGCCGACAGGGACACCGGGGAGCTGTTTTTT,CAWSVMRWADRDTGELFF
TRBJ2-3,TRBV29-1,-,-,TGCAGCGTTGTGGAGCGGAGAGGAGTTGGCACAGATACGCAGTATTTT,CSVVERRGVGTDTQYF
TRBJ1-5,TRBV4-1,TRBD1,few,TGCGCCAGCAGCCAAGCAGGGGGCCTGAGCAATCAGCCCCAGCATTTT,CASSQAGGLSNQPQHF
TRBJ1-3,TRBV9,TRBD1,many,TGTGCCACCGGAACAGGGGGCTTTGGAAACACCATATATTTT,CATGTGGFGNTIYF
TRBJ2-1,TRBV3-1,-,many,TGTGCCAGCAGCCCACGTGGGGCAGGTCGGAGCAATGAGCAGTTCTTC,CASSPRGAGRSNEQFF
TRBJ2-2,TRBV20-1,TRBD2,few,TGCAGTGCTGGACTAGCGGCATCCACCGGGGAGCTGTTTTTT,CSAGLAASTGELFF
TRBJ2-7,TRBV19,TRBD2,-,TGTGCCAGTAGTATATCCCGGACTAGCGGGAAAAGCGAGCAGTACTTC,CASSISRTSGKSEQYF
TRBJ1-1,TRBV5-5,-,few,TGTGCCAGCAGCAAGCTTGCGGCGGATAACACTGAAGCTTTCTTT,CASSKLAADNTEAFF
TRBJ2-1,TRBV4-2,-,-,TGTGCCAGCAGCCGTTGGGGAAGTGGTGAGCAGTTCTTC,CASSRWGSGEQFF
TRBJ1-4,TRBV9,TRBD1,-,TGTGCCAGCAGCCCATCCCCAAGCCGTGGGGACAGGGAAGACGAAAAACTGTTTTTT,CASSPSPSRGDREDEKLFF
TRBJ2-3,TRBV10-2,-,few,TGCGCCATTCACCTACCAGGGCTGACTACTAGCACAGATACGCAGTATTTT,CAIHLPGLTTSTDTQYF
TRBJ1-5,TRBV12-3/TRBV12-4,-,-,TGTGCCAGCAGTTTAGTAGCAGACAGCAATCAGCCCCAGCATTTT,CASSLVADSNQPQHF
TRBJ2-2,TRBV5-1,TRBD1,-,TGCGCCAGCAGCTTGGCACAGGGGGCGCCCACCGGGGAGCTGTTTTTT,CASSLAQGAPTGELFF
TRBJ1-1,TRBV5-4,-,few,TGTGCCAGCAGCGGGGACACCCTGAACACTGAAGCTTTCTTT,CASSGDTLNTEAFF
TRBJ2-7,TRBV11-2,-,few,TGTGCCAGCAGCTTCTCGGATGGCCGAGGGCAGTACTTC,CASSFSDGRGQYF
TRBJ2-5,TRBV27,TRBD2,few,TGTGCCAGCAGTTTATCGGTTCCTAGCGGAGAAGAGACCCAGTACTTC,CASSLSVPSGEETQYF
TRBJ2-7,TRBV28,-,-,TGTGCCAGCAGTTTAACGGGGGTCCCCGACGAGCAGTACTTC,CASSLTGVPDEQYF
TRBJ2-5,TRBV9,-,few,TGTGCCAGCAGCGATCAGGTCAGCAGTCGCGAGACCCAGTACTTC,CASSDQVSSRETQYF
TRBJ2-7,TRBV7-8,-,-,TGTGCCAGCAGCCCAGACACCAGGGAGCAGTACTTC,CASSPDTREQYF